This TCR beta chain was identified during a study of T cell responses to AZD1222 COVID-19 vaccine (dated by TCRdb to about 2021). For context, the study as a whole: AZD1222 recipients with second doses at about 4 weeks or about 12 weeks were pooled, because spike-specific TCR depth and breadth did not differ between schedules. Trial participants were enrolled by age into 18-55, 56-69 and 70-plus year subgroups, with about 150, 28 and 57 TCR-sequenced participants respectively. TCR sequencing covered 233 trial participants: 207 given two doses of AZD1222 and approximately 25 given two doses of MenACWY control vaccine.

On this clone: It has no known antigen specificity. Per-base quality was not reported, and no clone a single base away is much larger than it.

The CDR3 regions of human TCRbeta chains were analyzed by immunosequencing. Per the original workflow: TCRs in the repertoires were compared against a reference library of SARS-CoV-2-specific TCRs that had been generated with the MIRA antigen-specificity platform. Breadth was defined as the fraction of unique TCRs that were SARS-CoV-2-associated, and depth was defined as the fraction of total T cells that were SARS-CoV-2-associated. Using the MIRA data, each spike-specific TCR was assigned both to the spike region to which the TCR was reactive and to a CD4 or CD8 class. Log10-transformed breadth and depth values were compared by one-way ANOVA with Sidak's multiple comparisons tests. The source is immuneACCESS, and TCRdb retained only in-frame sequences with V and J called. Part of the clones is not carried over; for the studies checked, unresolved V genes explain less than half of this, and the remainder is unexplained. V, J and clone size derive from that table, while D and trimming were established from the DNA sequence. Present in this sample are roughly 100,000 clones, 80% to 90% of which were seen just once. Together, the top ten hold around 20% of the sample.

The germline V gene supplies CDR1 SGHRS and CDR2 YFSETQ. The CDR3 starts with the cysteine, ends with the phenylalanine, and has 13 residues. Just CDR3 DNA is preserved here, 39 bases in frame from base 1. V gives up 6 bases and J gives up 5 bases, and the segment between their germline ends measures 14 bases. Taken with the paper, the label for time point translates to: baseline before first vaccination. The vaccinee samples were drawn from two UK trials, COV001 and COV002, one of which was a single-blind randomized controlled phase 2/3 trial testing AZD1222 (ChAdOx1 nCoV-19) in healthy adults. Trial participant PBMC samples were collected at day 0 and day 28 after the second dose for TCRbeta chain sequencing. Study-wide findings and limitations: Conclusions about previously exposed vaccinees are limited, since just 5 to 7 AZD1222 recipients were seropositive for SARS-CoV-2 at baseline. Participants were mostly white British, with more females than males. The authors suggested clonal diversity may have been underestimated. The 56-69-year group was small, and its depth increase did not reach significance, likely because of low power. Reportedly, almost half of the unique spike-specific TCRs recognized epitopes lying outside the regions that are mutated in the B.1.351 and B.1.1.7 variants. The vaccine-associated CD4 TCRs covered the entire spike protein, and the dominant responses fell in regions 160-218 and 743-854. A significant rise in spike-specific TCR breadth and depth was observed after two AZD1222 doses relative to day 0 and relative to MenACWY recipients. Because no day 14 peak-response samples were available, the repertoires could be characterized only after the peak T cell response.

Sequencing was performed on peripheral blood, taken on day 0 of AZD1222 vaccination. The TCR originated in an adult in good health. The chain was built from TRBV5-1 and TRBJ2-5; a confident D gene designation cannot be given. CDR3 sequence: CASTSPGVETQYF. The DNA sequence is TGCGCCAGCACCTCTCCGGGCGTGGAGACCCAGTACTTC.